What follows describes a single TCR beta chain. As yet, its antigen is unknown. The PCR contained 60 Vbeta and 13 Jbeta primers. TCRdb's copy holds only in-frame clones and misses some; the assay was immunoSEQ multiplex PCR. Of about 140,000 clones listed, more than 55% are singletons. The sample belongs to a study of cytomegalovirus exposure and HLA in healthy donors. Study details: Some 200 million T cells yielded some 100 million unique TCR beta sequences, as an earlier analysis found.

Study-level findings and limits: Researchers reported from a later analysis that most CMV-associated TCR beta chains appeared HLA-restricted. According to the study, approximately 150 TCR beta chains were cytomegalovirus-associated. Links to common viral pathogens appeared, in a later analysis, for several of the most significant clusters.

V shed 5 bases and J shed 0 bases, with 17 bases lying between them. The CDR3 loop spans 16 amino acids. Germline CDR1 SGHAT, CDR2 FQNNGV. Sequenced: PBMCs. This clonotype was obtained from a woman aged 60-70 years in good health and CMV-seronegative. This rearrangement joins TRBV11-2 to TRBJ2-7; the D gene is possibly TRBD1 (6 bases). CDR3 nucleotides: TGTGCCAGCAGCCCCCGACAGGAAACGGGCTCCTACGAGCAGTACTTC. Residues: CASSPRQETGSYEQYF.